What follows describes a single T cell receptor (beta chain). This sample was included in a study of blood T cell repertoires in COVID-19. As for the study in general: The analysed material was cDNA or gDNA that came from T cells, B-cell-depleted T cells, or PBMCs.

Germline CDR1 is SGDLS and CDR2 is YYNGEE. The ends lost 4 bases at V and 0 bases at J; junction bases unmatched: 7. This CDR3 spans 15 amino acids. Using immunoSEQ multiplex PCR, the repertoire was profiled, and TCRdb retains in-frame clones only, with some absent. This sample has around 270,000 clones, with about 86% found just once. Source material: peripheral blood. The V gene is TRBV9, the J gene TRBJ2-7; 7 bases match TRBD2. This TCR was sampled from a man aged 25 to 40 with active or convalescent COVID-19. The CDR3 sequence is CASSPPGGSSYEQYF. The CDR3 DNA is TGTGCCAGCAGCCCCCCCGGGGGGAGCTCCTACGAGCAGTACTTC.